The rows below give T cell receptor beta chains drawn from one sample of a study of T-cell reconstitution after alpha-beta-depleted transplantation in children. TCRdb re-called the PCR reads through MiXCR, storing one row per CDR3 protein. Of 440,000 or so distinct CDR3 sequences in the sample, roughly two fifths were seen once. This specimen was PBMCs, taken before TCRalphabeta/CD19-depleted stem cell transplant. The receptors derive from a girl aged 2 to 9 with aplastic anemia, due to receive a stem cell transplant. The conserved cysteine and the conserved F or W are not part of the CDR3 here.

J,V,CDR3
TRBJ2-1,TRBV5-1,ASMSGTAYNEQF
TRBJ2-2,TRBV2,ASLTDRGIGELF
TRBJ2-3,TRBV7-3,ASSLAGGSIPDTQY
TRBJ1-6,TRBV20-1,SAQSSYNSPLH
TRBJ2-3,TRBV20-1,SARLPASTDTQY
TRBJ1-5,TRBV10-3,AISSEYSNQPQH
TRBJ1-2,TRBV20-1,SALGYT
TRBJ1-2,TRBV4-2,ASSQDLRGNYGYT
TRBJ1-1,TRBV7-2,ASSSQGFDTEAF
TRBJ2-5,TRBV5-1,ASSGRGQETQY
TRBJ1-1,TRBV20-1,SARSPVDTEAF
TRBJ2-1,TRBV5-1,ASSPTGGAGNEQF
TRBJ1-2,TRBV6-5,ASSWDRSSYGYT
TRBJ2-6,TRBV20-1,SARGQGSGANVLT
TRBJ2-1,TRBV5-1,ASSLGTGDTYNEQF
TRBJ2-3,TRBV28,ASKEDRPTDTQY
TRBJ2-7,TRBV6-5,ASSYGPNSYEQY
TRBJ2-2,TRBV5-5,ASSFADRGSKMF
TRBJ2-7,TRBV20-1,SARDSLAGYAYEQY
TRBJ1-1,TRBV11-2,ASSFHRGLNTEAF
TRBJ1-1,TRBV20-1,SRLAMNTEAF
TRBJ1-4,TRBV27,ASRGQENEKLF
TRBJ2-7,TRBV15,ATSRVRQGQYYEQY
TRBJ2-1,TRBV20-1,SARLADNEQF
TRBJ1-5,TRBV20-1,SARDSKGTGPQH
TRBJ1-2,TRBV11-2,ASSLGAGGANYGYT
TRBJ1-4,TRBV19,ASSFSVATNEKLF
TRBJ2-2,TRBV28,ASSLSGTTTGELF
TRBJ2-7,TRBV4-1,ASSQGGQIYEQY
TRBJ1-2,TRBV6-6,ASSSAGQGYGYT
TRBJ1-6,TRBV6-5,ASSYPPTRTHSPLH
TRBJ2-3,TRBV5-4,ASSRTVTDTQY
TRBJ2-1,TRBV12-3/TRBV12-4,ASSAGLYYNEQF
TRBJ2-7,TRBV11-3,ASSLRDGTGYEQY
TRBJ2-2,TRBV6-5,ASSYSRSKLTGELF
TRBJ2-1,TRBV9,ASSVGIQVAREQF
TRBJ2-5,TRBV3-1,ASSQVMGGTQY
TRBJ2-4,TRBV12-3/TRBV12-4,ASSFRQGAIGKNIQY
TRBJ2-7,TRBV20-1,SARDRASGRYYEQY
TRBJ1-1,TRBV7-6,ASSPQGSMNTEAF